The 7 T cell receptor beta chains in this list originate from one sample, sequenced in a study of CD8 T cells in ankylosing spondylitis. Their specific antigens are unknown. From the 5' RACE reads, TCRdb called clonotypes with MiXCR, one entry per CDR3 protein. The data contain around 490,000 distinct CDR3 sequences, less than 6% of them seen just once; the ten biggest clones take up under 4.5%. Study outcomes and limitations: For ankylosing spondylitis blood, a TCR beta motif of about 8 highly homologous variants appeared characteristic.

Sequencing used blood, either unsorted or a sorted T cell fraction (not recorded which). These receptors were taken from a male donor with ankylosing spondylitis.

This clonotype was observed many times. This chain connects TRBV18 to TRBJ2-3, with 9 bases matching TRBD1. CDR3 size: 18 residues. The germline gives CDR1 KGHSH, CDR2 LQKENI. V was clipped by 2 bases and J by 5 bases; unmatched bases: 14. The CDR3 sequence: CASSPFSMGTGSEDTQYF. As DNA, the CDR3 is TGTGCCAGCTCACCATTTTCGATGGGGACAGGGTCGGAAGATACGCAGTATTTT.

This clonotype was detected ten times or more. J is TRBJ2-5 and V is TRBV5-1; D possibly corresponds to TRBD2 (6 bases). V was clipped by 4 bases and J by 2 bases, with 15 bases between them. The CDR3 is made up of 15 amino acids. The germline V gene encodes CDR1 SGHRS and CDR2 YFSETQ. The CDR3 sequence: CASSRMGTVQETQYF. The CDR3 bases are TGCGCCAGCAGCCGAATGGGGACTGTACAAGAGACCCAGTACTTC.

This clonotype has at least ten counts. CDR3 sequence (DNA): TGTGCCCGACTAAGGGCGGGGTACGAGCAGTACCCCGGGGTTGAGCAGTACTTC. It specifies CARLRAGYEQYPGVEQYF. J is TRBJ2-7 and V is TRBV28, with a weak D call TRBD2 (6 bases). V was clipped by 11 bases and J by 7 bases, with 36 bases between them. CDR3 length: 18 residues. The germline gives CDR1 MDHEN, CDR2 SYDVKM.

The chain uses TRBV29-1 and TRBJ2-3, with D possibly being TRBD2 (5 bases). CDR1 is SQVTM, CDR2 ANQGSEA, per germline. This CDR3 comprises 14 residues. Trimming left V 4 bases short and J 0 bases short, with 11 bases between. CDR3 sequence (DNA): TGCAGCGTTGGAGGGCGGACTAGCACAGATACGCAGTATTTT. Encoded protein: CSVGGRTSTDTQYF.

This clonotype was recorded many times. This chain joins TRBV7-9 and TRBJ2-7; TRBD1 agrees at 9 bases. The CDR3 is 15 amino acids. Germline loops: CDR1 SEHNR, CDR2 FQNEAQ (reference sequence). With 6 bases clipped from V and 6 bases from J, the junction kept 12 bases outside the gene matches. The CDR3 sequence: CASREWDRDSSEQYF. The CDR3 DNA is TGTGCCAGCAGGGAGTGGGACAGGGACTCCAGCGAGCAGTACTTC.

There are many counts of this clonotype. The chain combines TRBV5-1 with TRBJ2-2, with D hard to call. With 5 bases removed from V and 0 bases from J, the gap between germline ends came to 5 bases. CDR3 length: 13 amino acids. CDR1 is SGHRS, CDR2 YFSETQ, per germline. The CDR3 loop is CASRPTNTGELFF. CDR3 DNA sequence: TGCGCCAGCAGGCCCACGAACACCGGGGAGCTGTTTTTT.

This chain links TRBV6-5 with TRBJ2-2, with D perhaps being TRBD1 or TRBD2 (5 bases each). Germline-derived CDR1 and CDR2 are MNHEY and SVGAGI. The length of the CDR3 is 14 residues. Trimming stripped 2 bases from V and 4 bases from J, with 8 bases between. The CDR3 bases are TGTGCCAGCAGTTACACCGGGGCCACCGGGGAGCTGTTTTTT. It translates to CASSYTGATGELFF.